This entry concerns a single T cell receptor beta chain. Its recognized antigen is unknown. Qualities for individual bases were not recorded, and no much larger clone is one base off. Interpreted using the paper, the time point label stands for: week 23, last vaccination. Every vaccine dose consisted of 300 ug of a 20-mer mutant IDH1 peptide in Montanide, administered subcutaneously together with topical imiquimod. Donors had newly diagnosed WHO grade 3 or 4 IDH1-mutant astrocytomas with loss of nuclear ATRX. The samples were drawn from NOA16, a multicentre, single-arm, open-label phase I trial in Germany that tested a mutant IDH1 peptide vaccine in humans for the first time. The DNeasy Blood and Tissue Kit was used to extract genomic DNA from EDTA blood for TCRB sequencing. CDR1 and CDR2 are drawn from the germline V gene: SNHLY, FYNNEI. V is trimmed back by 4 bases and J by 5 bases, and the junction contains 5 bases that no gene match accounts for. From its cysteine to its phenylalanine, the CDR3 spans 15 amino acids. Only the CDR3 DNA is retained, 45 bases long and in frame from the first base.

This sample stems from a study of a mutant IDH1 vaccine in newly diagnosed glioma (dated by TCRdb to the early 2020s). At the level of the whole study: Patients received eight vaccinations in weeks 1, 3, 5, 7, 11, 15, 19 and 23, corresponding to visits V03 through V10. Vaccination began 4-6 weeks after radiotherapy alone, or alongside temozolomide cycles in the chemotherapy-containing groups. Of the 25 to 35 patients who were treated, approximately 60% were male and around 38% were female, and the mean age was about 37 years. Prior to enrollment, standard therapy consisting of radiotherapy alone, temozolomide alone, or radiochemotherapy with temozolomide had been administered to patients, with the combination being received by most patients. Longitudinal TCRB deep sequencing was done for 25 treated patients, wherever samples were available for exploratory analyses. Peripheral blood samples were drawn at six visits, namely V03 (baseline), V05, V07, V10, V12 and V13.

On the study overall, not on this receptor specifically: PBMC samples for TCRB deep sequencing were selected based on availability. According to the authors, sample limitations meant that analyses of patient blood samples could not be reproduced. Pseudoprogression seemed to be unrelated to changes in the top peripheral T cell clonotypes found by TCRB sequencing. Immune responses induced by the vaccine were seen in more than 85% of patients across multiple MHC alleles.

Library generation was performed with the immunoSEQ multiplex PCR assay. Following the manufacturer's protocol, the hsTCRB Kit was used to amplify rearranged TCR beta chain sequences. An Illumina MiSeq was used to sequence the TCRB libraries. In the paper's pipeline: The proprietary platform of the kit vendor was used for demultiplexing, trimming and gene mapping. This is the immuneACCESS table as TCRdb keeps it, with only in-frame sequences that have V and J called. A part of the clones is gone; compared with another copy, unresolved V genes explain less than half, and the rest is unexplained. V, J and clone size are those of that table, while D and trimming were read from the DNA. For this sample there are roughly 28,000 clones; approximately 80% appear just once. The top ten hold under 8.5% of the sample.

The specimen comprised PBMCs, sampled from a glioma patient whose treatment included an IDH1 peptide vaccine. The chain is encoded by TRBV2 joined to TRBJ2-2; 9 junctional bases match TRBD2. The clonotype comes from a woman aged 18-30 years with glioma. CDR3 loop: CASSVTAGGTGELFF. The sequence in DNA is TGTGCCAGCAGTGTAACAGCGGGAGGAACCGGGGAGCTGTTTTTT.